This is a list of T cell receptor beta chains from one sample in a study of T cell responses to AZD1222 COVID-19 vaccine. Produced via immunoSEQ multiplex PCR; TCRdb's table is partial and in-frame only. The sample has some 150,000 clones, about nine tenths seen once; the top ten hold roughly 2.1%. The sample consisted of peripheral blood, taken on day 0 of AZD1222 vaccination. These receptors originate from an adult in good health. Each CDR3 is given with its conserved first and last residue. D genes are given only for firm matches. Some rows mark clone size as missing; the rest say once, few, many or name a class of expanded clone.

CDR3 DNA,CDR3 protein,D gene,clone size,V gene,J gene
TGTGCCAGCAGTTACGAGCCTCGACGGGATTCACCCCTCCACTTT,CASSYEPRRDSPLHF,NA,NA,TRBV6-5,TRBJ1-6
TGTGCCAGCAGTTCCCAGGGGGCGGCTAATGAAAAACTGTTTTTT,CASSSQGAANEKLFF,TRBD1,NA,TRBV28,TRBJ1-4
TGCGCCAGCAGCTTGGAATGGCAGGGGACCACAGATACGCAGTATTTT,CASSLEWQGTTDTQYF,NA,NA,TRBV5-1,TRBJ2-3
TGTGCCAGCAGTGAACAGCCCAATTCACCCCTCCACTTT,CASSEQPNSPLHF,NA,NA,TRBV25-1,TRBJ1-6
TGTGCCAGCAGCTCTCGACTAGCGGGAGGTCCGAACACCGGGGAGCTGTTTTTT,CASSSRLAGGPNTGELFF,TRBD2,NA,TRBV5-6,TRBJ2-2
TGTGCCAGCAGCTTGCGACTAGCGGGAGAGTACGAGCAGTACTTC,CASSLRLAGEYEQYF,TRBD2,NA,TRBV5-4,TRBJ2-7
TGTGCCAGCAGACTAACAGGGGCCGGGGAGACCCAGTACTTC,CASRLTGAGETQYF,TRBD1,NA,TRBV2,TRBJ2-5
TGTGCCAGCAGACCCTCAGGCAGAGCGGGAGGCAGGGAGACCCAGTACTTC,CASRPSGRAGGRETQYF,TRBD2,NA,TRBV27,TRBJ2-5
TGTGCCAGCGGGGGGAGCGGGATTAGAAATGAGCAGTTCTTC,CASGGSGIRNEQFF,TRBD2,NA,TRBV6-5,TRBJ2-1
TGTGCCAGCCGGGCGGAAAAACCCTACGAGCAGTACTTC,CASRAEKPYEQYF,NA,NA,TRBV28,TRBJ2-7
TGTGCCAGCAGTTTATCTGGTCGTGCTAGCGGGAGGGCCGGGGGCAAAAACATTCAGTACTTC,CASSLSGRASGRAGGKNIQYF,TRBD2,once,TRBV27,TRBJ2-4
TGTGCCAGCAGCTTGGGGATTGGACAGGGGACCTACGAGCAGTACTTC,CASSLGIGQGTYEQYF,TRBD1,few,TRBV5-6,TRBJ2-7
TGTGCCAGCAGCTTAATATCGGGGGGGACAGGTGAAGCTTTCTTT,CASSLISGGTGEAFF,TRBD1,NA,TRBV7-2,TRBJ1-1
TGTGCCAGCGGCCCAGGGAGGGGCTATGGCTACACCTTC,CASGPGRGYGYTF,NA,NA,TRBV12-3/TRBV12-4,TRBJ1-2